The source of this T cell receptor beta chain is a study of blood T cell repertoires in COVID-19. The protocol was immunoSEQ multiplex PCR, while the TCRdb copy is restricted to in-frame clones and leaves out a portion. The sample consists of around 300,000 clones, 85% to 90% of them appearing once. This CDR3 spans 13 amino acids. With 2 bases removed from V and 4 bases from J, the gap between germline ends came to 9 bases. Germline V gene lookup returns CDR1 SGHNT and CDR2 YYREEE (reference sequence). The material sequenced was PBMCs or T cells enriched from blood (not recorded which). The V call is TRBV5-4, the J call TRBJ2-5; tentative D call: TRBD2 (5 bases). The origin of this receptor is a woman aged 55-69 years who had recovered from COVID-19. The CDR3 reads CASSFGLRETQYF. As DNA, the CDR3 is TGTGCCAGCAGCTTTGGACTCAGAGAGACCCAGTACTTC.